This T cell receptor beta chain was identified during a study of cytotoxic CD8 clonotypes in ibrutinib-treated CLL. Extraction of approximately 2 micrograms of genomic DNA from cryopreserved PBMCs supplied material for TCR beta libraries. Method: immunoSEQ multiplex PCR; TCRdb's copy keeps in-frame clones and lacks some. The table records a few hundred thousand clones, roughly 79% of them present only once. CDR3 size: 17 residues. V was cut by 4 bases and J by 4 bases, with 21 bases left in between. Looked up from germline, CDR1 is SGDLS and CDR2 is YYNGEE. Notes on this clone: What it binds is unknown.

Study-level points and caveats: Public clonotypes showed up rarely, and on treatment they shrank or held steady. While tracking circulating CD8+ T-cell counts, baseline clonality exceeded that of age-matched healthy donors.

The gene calls are TRBV9 and TRBJ2-1, with D perhaps matching TRBD2 (6 bases). This TCR was recovered from a human donor with chronic lymphocytic leukemia. The source was PBMCs, collected before ibrutinib treatment. CDR3 region: CASSPRGSVGSYNEQFF. CDR3 nucleotides: TGTGCCAGCAGCCCCCGGGGGTCGGTCGGGAGTTACAATGAGCAGTTCTTC.